This passage covers 9 T cell receptor beta chains from one sample sequenced in a study of blood T cell repertoires in COVID-19. The assay was immunoSEQ multiplex PCR, and TCRdb's table has in-frame clones only and misses some. The table shows about 300,000 clones, with roughly 86% occurring only once. Sequenced input: peripheral blood. Receptor source: a woman aged 30 to 39 with COVID-19, enrolled during active disease.

This rearrangement joins TRBV27 to TRBJ1-1, with no clear D. Per germline, CDR1 MNHEY and CDR2 SMNVEV (reference sequence). This CDR3 comprises 15 residues. Between the trimmed V and J ends, which lost 6 bases and 5 bases, there was a span of 19 bases. The CDR3 here is CASSPRQGRGTEAFF. The CDR3 coding sequence is TGTGCCAGCAGCCCCAGGCAAGGTCGGGGAACTGAAGCTTTCTTT.

V gene TRBV6-2 or TRBV6-3 combines with J gene TRBJ1-1; TRBD1 matches 9 bases. Germline CDR1 and CDR2: MNHEY and SVGEGT. V shed 4 bases and J 8 bases; nucleotides not matched to a gene: 11. The CDR3 extends over 15 amino acids. For the CDR3, the DNA is TGTGCCAGCAGTTTCTCTCCGGGACAGGGAAAAGAAGCTTTCTTT. As protein: CASSFSPGQGKEAFF.

J is TRBJ2-3 and V is TRBV4-1, with TRBD2 matching over 16 bases. V lost 3 bases to trimming and J lost 3 bases; unmatched junction nucleotides: 9. The CDR3 is 19 amino acids. Per the germline V gene, CDR1 is MGHRA and CDR2 is YSYEKL. The CDR3 DNA reads TGCGCCAGCAGCCAGATACCGGGACTAGCGGGGGGGAGGACAGATACGCAGTATTTT. Its protein product is CASSQIPGLAGGRTDTQYF.

This clone was detected once. The chain uses TRBV6-4 and TRBJ2-1, with TRBD2 matching 10 bases. V dropped 4 bases and J dropped 7; count of bases not matched to a gene: 7. Germline loops: CDR1 MRHNA, CDR2 SNTAGT. This CDR3 comprises 15 residues. Here the CDR3 DNA reads TGTGCCAGCAGTGCCGGACTAGCGGTGGGGAATGAGCAGTTCTTC. Translation gives CASSAGLAVGNEQFF.

The chain links TRBV9 to TRBJ2-5; 10 nucleotides align to TRBD2. The CDR3 runs 16 residues. V shed 1 base and J 5 bases; nucleotides not matched to a gene: 8. Germline-derived CDR1 and CDR2 are SGDLS and YYNGEE. In DNA form, the CDR3 reads TGTGCCAGCAGCGTAAGGCCTAGCGGGGGTTGGGAGACCCAGTACTTC. Translated, it gives CASSVRPSGGWETQYF.

This chain uses TRBV29-1 with TRBJ2-5; D is possibly TRBD1 (6 bases). V shed 8 bases and J shed 10 bases, with 23 bases lying between them. Germline-derived CDR1 and CDR2 are SQVTM and ANQGSEA. The CDR3 totals 13 residues. The CDR3 DNA is TGCAGCTTTTCGACAGGCGATAGAAGTATCCAGTACTTC. This encodes CSFSTGDRSIQYF.

The chain is built from TRBV4-2 and TRBJ2-3, with 9 bases fitting TRBD1. The CDR3 length is 17 residues. Germline CDR1 is LGHNA and CDR2 is YNFKEQ. Trimming took 0 bases from V and 4 from J; bases not matched to a gene: 8. The CDR3 spells CASSQDNGQGSPDTQYF. Written as DNA, the CDR3 is TGTGCCAGCAGCCAAGATAATGGACAGGGGTCCCCAGATACGCAGTATTTT.

The chain has TRBV6-5 and TRBJ2-3; 7 nucleotides align to TRBD2. Germline V lookup: CDR1 MNHEY, CDR2 SVGAGI. Trimming cost V 7 bases and J 8 bases; bases outside gene matches: 9. The CDR3 runs 13 residues. DNA for the CDR3: TGTGCCAGCACCCCCGGGTCTAGCGGTACGCAGTATTTT. Amino acid sequence: CASTPGSSGTQYF.

The chain joins TRBV7-6 to TRBJ1-5; D call uncertain. V was clipped by 2 bases and J by 1 base, with 6 bases between them. The CDR3 runs 14 residues. Germline V CDR1 and CDR2: SGHVS, FNYEAQ. CDR3 coding DNA: TGTGCCAGCAGCTTACTTGGCAGCAATCAGCCCCAGCATTTT. This codes for CASSLLGSNQPQHF.